The source of this T cell receptor beta chain is a study of CD8+ T cells in alopecia areata. Germline values: CDR1 SGHTA, CDR2 FQGNSA. The length of the CDR3 is 13 residues. V shed 5 bases and J shed 5 bases, with 12 bases lying between them. Treatment of the sample: oral pan-JAK inhibitor, 5-10 mg twice daily. This clone occurred a few times. Its specificity is unknown. Isolated RNA was reverse transcribed into cDNA used as the sequencing template. The table came from immunoSEQ multiplex PCR; TCRdb's copy has only in-frame clones and leaves some out. The profile covers about 200,000 clones, with approximately 38% appearing a single time and roughly 0.5% taken by the ten largest. Study results and caveats: The link between baseline CD8+ expansion and response remains uncertain with one nonresponder. Tofacitinib yielded significantly lower scalp clonality and fewer expanded CD8+ clones among the top 100. Alopecia totalis/universalis scalp especially showed more expanded CD8+ clones than normal scalp.

This sequence was found in a human donor with alopecia areata. This chain links TRBV7-2 with TRBJ1-1, with D perhaps matching TRBD1 (6 bases). The material sequenced was CD4+ T cells sorted from blood, taken at approximately week 31, from a patient treated with tofacitinib. CDR3 nucleotides: TGTGCCAGCAGCCCGATAGGGGGGACTGAAGCTTTCTTT. Protein: CASSPIGGTEAFF.